This T cell receptor (beta chain) was sequenced for a study of blood T cells in healthy people across ages. The study, taken as a whole, reports: The study lacked donor CMV status, which possibly confounded expanded clonotype changes.

Comment on this clonotype: Its matching antigen is unknown.

J gave up 7 bases and V 0 bases, and 9 bases lay outside the gene matches. The CDR3 runs 17 residues. Per the germline V gene, CDR1 is MGHRA and CDR2 is YSYEKL. The use of a sample-barcoded 5' primer and a J-beta primer mix characterized a second PCR of roughly 6 to 11 cycles. Through a template-switch adaptor with 12 random nucleotides, each cDNA molecule received a tag. MiXCR was run by TCRdb on the 5' RACE reads, yielding one entry per CDR3 protein. The sample consists of 780,000 or so distinct CDR3 sequences, more than 20% of them appearing once. This same sample was also taken into another study, of T cells of mothers and their children.

The sample comprised blood. The chain is built from TRBV4-1 and TRBJ2-1, with 10 bases identical to TRBD2. This TCR derives from a boy aged 10-17 years in good health. The CDR3 DNA is TGCGCCAGCAGCCAAGAGGGCGCTAGCGGGAGTATAAATGAGCAGTTCTTC. It is translated as CASSQEGASGSINEQFF.